Shown below are 32 T cell receptor beta chains from a single sample sequenced in a study of blood T cells in healthy people across ages. Next came a second PCR, run for roughly 6 to 11 cycles, which used a sample-barcoded 5' primer along with a J-beta primer mix. TCRdb reprocessed the 5' RACE reads with MiXCR, giving one entry per CDR3 protein. The table lists under 1,000,000 distinct CDR3 sequences, around 34% of them singletons. The material sequenced was blood. Every receptor here comes from a young man in good health.

The rearrangement links TRBV7-9 to TRBJ2-5; possibly TRBD2 for D (6 bases). The CDR3 extends over 15 amino acids. V lost 6 bases to trimming and J lost 4 bases, with 18 bases between them. Looked up from germline, CDR1 is SEHNR and CDR2 is FQNEAQ (reference sequence). CDR3 coding DNA: TGTGCCAGCAGTGGACTTCCGGGACTCCCAGAGACCCAGTACTTC. This sequence encodes CASSGLPGLPETQYF.

About this clonotype itself: Compared with germline, one end of the junction differs, possibly owing to a read error. The rearrangement links TRBV5-1 to TRBJ2-1; either TRBD1 or TRBD2 may fit D (5 bases each). Germline V gives CDR1 SGHRS, CDR2 YFSETQ. This CDR3 comprises 16 residues. CDR3 region: CAGSLGDGFRVNEQFF. In DNA form, the CDR3 reads TGCGCCGGCAGCTTGGGAGATGGGTTCAGGGTTAATGAGCAGTTCTTC.

The chain employs TRBV7-6 and TRBJ2-1, with TRBD2 identical over 10 bases. Trimming removed 5 bases from V and 7 bases from J; junction bases left unmatched: 8. The CDR3 has 15 residues. Germline CDR1 SGHVS, CDR2 FNYEAQ. CDR3 nucleotide sequence: TGTGCCAGCAGCACCTCTAGCGGGGGAAGGAATGAGCAGTTCTTC. Translation gives CASSTSSGGRNEQFF.

The chain couples TRBV5-6 to TRBJ2-1; 8 bases are shared with TRBD1. V lost 4 bases and J lost 8; bases outside the gene matches: 5. The CDR3 sequence is 13 residues long. Germline CDR1 is SGHDT and CDR2 is YYEEEE. The CDR3 sequence: CASSPQGADEQFF. Written as DNA, the CDR3 is TGTGCCAGCAGCCCGCAGGGGGCCGATGAGCAGTTCTTC. Drawing the rest from reference TRBV5-6 and TRBJ2-1, the complete variable domain is DAGVTQSPTHLIKTRGQQVTLRCSPKSGHDTVSWYQQALGQGPQFIFQYYEEEERQRGNFPDRFSGHQFPNYSSELNVNALLLGDSALYLCASSPQGADEQFFGPGTRLTVL.

As for this clonotype: One end of the junction fails to match germline, which may point to a read error. This chain links TRBV6-6 with TRBJ1-2, with TRBD1 matching over 7 bases. Germline values: CDR1 MNHNY, CDR2 SVGAGI (reference sequence). This CDR3 contains 14 residues. In DNA form, the CDR3 reads TGTGCCGGCAGTTATGAGGGGGCAACAGGTGGCTACACCTTC. Translating it yields CAGSYEGATGGYTF.

The J gene is TRBJ2-1, the V gene TRBV20-1; 11 bases are a match to TRBD2. The CDR3 is 16 residues long. V was clipped by 6 bases and J by 7 bases; unmatched bases: 14. From germline, CDR1 is DFQATT and CDR2 SNEGSKA (reference sequence). Here the CDR3 reads CSAQRAGTSGPNEQFF. CDR3 nucleotides: TGCAGTGCGCAAAGGGCCGGGACTAGCGGCCCAAATGAGCAGTTCTTC.

The chain carries TRBV6-5 and TRBJ2-3; D possibly corresponds to TRBD2 (5 bases). This CDR3 is 14 amino acids long. Germline V gives CDR1 MNHEY, CDR2 SVGAGI. V lost 7 bases and J lost 8, with 19 bases in between. Here the CDR3 reads CASTSQTGIITQYF. The CDR3 nucleotides read TGTGCCAGCACCTCTCAGACGGGAATTATTACGCAGTATTTT.

The genes are TRBV6-6 and TRBJ2-3, with 8 bases aligning to TRBD1. The CDR3 loop spans 15 amino acids. Germline CDR1 is MNHNY and CDR2 is SVGAGI (reference sequence). V lost 2 bases to trimming and J lost 6 bases; unmatched junction nucleotides: 7. CDR3 coding DNA: TGTGCCAGCAGTTACCCCGGACAGGGTCCCGATACGCAGTATTTT. It yields the protein CASSYPGQGPDTQYF.

The V call is TRBV7-9, the J call TRBJ2-7; 10 nucleotides agree with TRBD2. The germline gives CDR1 SEHNR, CDR2 FQNEAQ (reference sequence). V lost 5 bases and J lost 7; bases outside the gene matches: 11. CDR3 length equals 15 residues. CDR3 coding DNA: TGTGCCAGCAGCCAGCCTAGCGGGGGTTACACTGAGCAGTACTTC. Its protein product is CASSQPSGGYTEQYF.

CDR3 nucleotides: TGTGCCAGCAGCGTACGGGACAGCCCCGAGCAGTACTTC. This encodes CASSVRDSPEQYF. The chain employs TRBV9 and TRBJ2-7; the match to TRBD1 covers 7 bases. The CDR3 is 13 residues long. V was pared by 1 base and J by 6 bases, with 4 bases of the junction left unmatched. Germline assignment: CDR1 SGDLS and CDR2 YYNGEE.

This clonotype was detected only a few times. This sequence joins TRBV3-1 and TRBJ1-1, with 12 bases matching TRBD1. Trimming took 5 bases from V and 8 from J; bases not matched to a gene: 3. The CDR3 sequence is 13 residues long. Germline CDR1 and CDR2: LGHDT and YNNKEL (reference sequence). The CDR3, as DNA: TGTGCCAGCAGCGGGGACAGGGGGCGGGAAGCTTTCTTT. Translation gives CASSGDRGREAFF.

The CDR3 DNA reads as TGCGCCAGCAGCAGACCCGGGCCCGAAAGGAAGAACACTGAAGCTTTCTTT. Translation: CASSRPGPERKNTEAFF. The V call is TRBV5-1, the J call TRBJ1-1, with D unresolved. Trimming shortened V by 4 bases and J by 1 base, and 20 bases separated the two germline ends. The CDR3 extends over 17 amino acids. Per the germline V gene, CDR1 is SGHRS and CDR2 is YFSETQ. Looking up the rest from reference TRBV5-1 and TRBJ1-1 gives the full variable domain: KAGVTQTPRYLIKTRGQQVTLSCSPISGHRSVSWYQQTPGQGLQFLFEYFSETQRNKGNFPGRFSGRQFSNSRSEMNVSTLELGDSALYLCASSRPGPERKNTEAFFGQGTRLTVV.

The chain couples TRBV4-3 to TRBJ2-5; 7 bases are shared with TRBD1. V lost 4 bases to trimming and J lost 3 bases; unmatched junction nucleotides: 8. Germline V gene sequence: CDR1 LGHNA, CDR2 YSLEER. The CDR3 has 15 amino acids. CDR3 in DNA: TGCGCCAGCAGCCCTGCAGGGGGAATGGAAGAGACCCAGTACTTC. It encodes CASSPAGGMEETQYF.

The chain carries TRBV2 and TRBJ2-5; TRBD2 is a possible D gene (6 bases). The better agreement between TRBJ2-7 and the DNA end casts doubt on the J call. Germline lookup yields CDR1 SNHLY and CDR2 FYNNEI. The CDR3 has 13 residues. This chain's CDR3 is CASSADYDYEQYF. In DNA form, the CDR3 reads TGTGCCAGCAGTGCGGACTACGACTACGAGCAGTACTTC.

A few counts support this clonotype. The chain joins TRBV7-3 to TRBJ2-1; D is tentatively TRBD1 or TRBD2 (5 bases each). Germline V gene data show CDR1 as SGHTA and CDR2 as FQGTGA. The V end was cut by 5 bases, the J end by 4 bases, with 9 bases between. The CDR3 covers 13 residues. The CDR3 sequence: CASSGTAYNEQFF. CDR3 nucleotide sequence: TGTGCCAGCAGCGGGACGGCATACAATGAGCAGTTCTTC.

As to this clonotype: A much larger clone sits a single nucleotide away, making a read error possible. The J gene is TRBJ1-2, the V gene TRBV5-1; D unclear. The CDR3 consists of 14 residues. Germline values: CDR1 SGHRS, CDR2 YFSETQ. The CDR3 DNA is TGCGCCAGCAGCTTGGAGCCAGCTAACTATGGCTGCACCTTC. Translation: CASSLEPANYGCTF.

This clonotype appeared many times. The V call is TRBV7-2, the J call TRBJ1-2; no reliable D call. The CDR3 length is 15 residues. Germline lookup yields CDR1 SGHTA and CDR2 FQGNSA. Deletions cut 6 bases from V and 0 bases from J, with 14 bases between. CDR3 sequence reads: CASSLGGSANYGYTF. The CDR3 bases are TGTGCCAGCAGTTTGGGTGGGTCAGCTAACTATGGCTACACCTTC.

This clonotype is a singleton in its sample. The chain links TRBV28 to TRBJ2-2, with 8 bases matching TRBD2. This CDR3 spans 15 amino acids. V gave up 7 bases and J gave up 1 base; unmatched junction bases: 5. Germline V CDR1 and CDR2: MDHEN, SYDVKM. The CDR3 here is CASTRGGLNTGELFF. Here the CDR3 DNA reads TGTGCCAGCACCCGGGGGGGCCTGAACACCGGGGAGCTGTTTTTT.

This clonotype was detected ten times or more. V is TRBV19 and J is TRBJ2-7, with D hard to call. Germline lookup yields CDR1 LNHDA and CDR2 SQIVND (reference sequence). CDR3 size: 15 residues. Trimming pared 1 base from V and 0 bases from J, leaving 10 bases between. The CDR3 DNA is TGTGCCAGTAGTATAGCTGCAGATGTCTCCTACGAGCAGTACTTC. Amino acids: CASSIAADVSYEQYF.

The J gene is TRBJ2-7, the V gene TRBV20-1; D perhaps matches TRBD2 (6 bases). Germline V gene sequence: CDR1 DFQATT, CDR2 SNEGSKA (reference sequence). This CDR3 has 12 amino acids. V was shortened by 3 bases and J by 4 bases, with 10 bases between the two germline ends. The CDR3 DNA reads as TGCAGTGCTAGGGACTATTCTTACGAGCAGTACTTC. As protein: CSARDYSYEQYF.

J is TRBJ1-5 and V is TRBV12-3 or TRBV12-4; D gene unclear. Trimming left V 3 bases short and J 0 bases short, with 6 bases between. The CDR3 totals 14 residues. Here the CDR3 DNA reads TGTGCCAGCAGTTTGTCCCCTAGCAATCAGCCCCAGCATTTT. This encodes CASSLSPSNQPQHF.

This clonotype was picked up a small number of times. The genes are TRBV12-3 or TRBV12-4 and TRBJ1-1; the D is unclear. The CDR3 covers 14 residues. The ends were cut back, 1 base at V and 5 bases at J, with 11 bases in the middle. The CDR3 DNA sequence: TGTGCCAGCAGTTTAGGATTGGGGATTACTGAAGCTTTCTTT. Translation: CASSLGLGITEAFF.

Regarding this clonotype: A read error may be the cause here, since a much bigger clone is one base away. The chain combines TRBV5-1 with TRBJ2-3, with D maybe TRBD2 (5 bases). Between the trimmed V and J ends, which lost 3 bases and 1 base, there was a span of 12 bases. The CDR3 is 15 residues long. Germline V gene lookup returns CDR1 SGHRS and CDR2 YFSETQ. CDR3 residues: CASSWETTGTDTQYF. The CDR3 region has the DNA TGCGCCAGCAGCTGGGAGACGACCGGCACAGATACGCAGTATTTT. The entire variable domain, with the rest obtained from reference TRBV5-1 and TRBJ2-3, is as follows: KAGVTQTPRYLIKTRGQQVTLSCSPISGHRSVSWYQQTPGQGLQFLFEYFSETQRNKGNFPGRFSGRQFSNSRSEMNVSTLELGDSALYLCASSWETTGTDTQYFGPGTRLTVL.

This clonotype was observed a few times. The rearrangement links TRBV3-1 to TRBJ2-1; TRBD2 matches 8 bases. The junction had 7 bases not matched to a gene; V was cut back by 1 base and J by 8 bases. From germline, CDR1 is LGHDT and CDR2 YNNKEL (reference sequence). This CDR3 comprises 15 residues. CDR3 DNA sequence: TGTGCCAGCAGCCAAGGTAGACTAGCGAGTTATGAGCAGTTCTTC. Translated, it gives CASSQGRLASYEQFF.

This clonotype occurred many times. This sequence joins TRBV25-1 and TRBJ2-5, with 8 bases fitting TRBD1. The CDR3 totals 16 residues. V dropped 3 bases and J dropped 5; count of bases not matched to a gene: 11. Germline V gene sequence: CDR1 MGHDK, CDR2 SYGVNS. This CDR3 is CASSDLSTGAHETQYF. The CDR3 DNA sequence: TGTGCCAGCAGTGACCTCTCGACAGGGGCGCACGAGACCCAGTACTTC.

The V call is TRBV7-2, the J call TRBJ2-5; D remains ambiguous. The germline CDR1 and CDR2 sequences are SGHTA and FQGNSA. Trimming took off 5 bases at V and 5 bases at J, with 9 bases between the two ends. This CDR3 contains 12 residues. The CDR3 DNA is TGTGCCAGCAGCCACGACATGGAGACCCAGTACTTC. This translates into CASSHDMETQYF.

This clonotype occurred a few times. The chain employs TRBV4-2 and TRBJ2-3; D ambiguous. Germline assignment: CDR1 LGHNA and CDR2 YNFKEQ. With 0 bases removed from V and 4 bases from J, the gap between germline ends came to 11 bases. This CDR3 spans 15 amino acids. CDR3 sequence reads: CASSQDRRSADTQYF. CDR3 DNA: TGTGCCAGCAGCCAAGATCGACGATCTGCAGATACGCAGTATTTT.

The chain joins TRBV7-8 to TRBJ2-1; possibly TRBD2 for D (5 bases). Germline CDR1 and CDR2: SGHVS and FQNEAQ. V shed 5 bases and J shed 7 bases, with 9 bases lying between them. This CDR3 contains 12 residues. CDR3 DNA sequence: TGTGCCAGCAGCACTCCGGGGAATGAGCAGTTCTTC. Encoded protein: CASSTPGNEQFF.

This clonotype was seen a few times. The J gene is TRBJ2-1, the V gene TRBV12-3 or TRBV12-4; TRBD1 aligns across 7 bases. This CDR3 is built from 13 residues. The junction had 6 bases not matched to a gene; V was cut back by 4 bases and J by 9 bases. In DNA form, the CDR3 reads TGTGCCAGCAGTTCGACGACAGGGCTTGAGCAGTTCTTC. Amino acids: CASSSTTGLEQFF.

About this clonotype: The junction and the germline gene differ at one end; a read error may be behind it. The chain is built from TRBV10-3 and TRBJ2-3; unclear D gene. Germline CDR1 is ENHRY and CDR2 is SYGVKD. This CDR3 has 12 amino acids. The CDR3 sequence: CAISIAGDTQYF. The CDR3 coding sequence is TGTGCCATCTCAATCGCCGGCGATACGCAATATTTT.

The J gene is TRBJ1-1, the V gene TRBV27; 7 bases are shared with TRBD1. CDR1 and CDR2 from the germline V gene are MNHEY and SMNVEV (reference sequence). The CDR3 is 15 residues long. V shed 6 bases and J 1 base; nucleotides not matched to a gene: 8. The DNA of the CDR3 is TGTGCCAGCAGGCTGACAGGGAGGGCGAACACTGAAGCTTTCTTT. It specifies CASRLTGRANTEAFF.

About this clonotype itself: A much larger clone differs from this one at a single base, so this may be a read error. The CDR3 spells CSARTGDYDYTF. CDR3 bases: TGCAGTGCTAGGACAGGGGACTATGACTACACCTTC. This rearrangement joins TRBV20-1 to TRBJ1-2; 8 nucleotides match TRBD1. Germline lookup yields CDR1 DFQATT and CDR2 SNEGSKA (reference sequence). The CDR3 covers 12 residues.